One T cell receptor (beta chain) is described in this entry. Many counts were recorded for this clone. This clone's antigen is unknown. The observed sequence ends 3 residues before the CDR3 terminus, with the missing tail filled in from the germline J gene. This entry is derived from a study of T cell clonality in common variable immunodeficiency (dated by TCRdb to between 2015 and 2017). Reading the germline V gene (reference sequence) gives CDR1 LNHDA and CDR2 SQIVND. Trimming leaves V shorter by 1 base and J shorter by 3 bases, with the junction holding 7 bases beyond the gene matches. The CDR3 runs 18 amino acids, cysteine and phenylalanine included. The CDR3 was read in part: 45 bases, with the frame set at base 1. What the authors observed across the whole study: Fewer deletions and N-nucleotide insertions were reportedly observed in CVID TCRbeta sequences, and highly modified clones with 13 or more V deletions were reportedly absent from CVID TCRbeta sequences. Fewer TCRbeta clones were shared among CVID subjects than among healthy controls (p < 0.0001). Increased TCRbeta clonality was found in CVID subjects compared with healthy controls (t-test p = 0.018), with the increase being most characteristic of about a third of subjects. Differences among patients in the CVID cohort limited the correlations between repertoire features and clinical complications. The authors noted that sequencing repertoires of T cell subpopulations would be needed to clarify what caused the increased clonality in CVID. Despite equal DNA input, controls averaged about 79,000 unique sequences per sample versus about 32,000 in CVID samples.

Most CVID patients and most healthy controls were of Caucasian heritage. Heparinized peripheral whole blood samples of roughly 5 to 8 ml were obtained from each donor. Genomic DNA from adults with common variable immune deficiency (CVID) and from healthy adult controls was used to sequence TCRbeta CDR3 repertoires. The control group was made up of approximately 22 healthy adult volunteers (10 male and around twelve female) whose ages ranged from about 20 to 66 years, with a mean age of approximately 37. Diluted blood was density-centrifuged over Hypaque 1077 or Ficoll-Paque to isolate peripheral blood mononuclear cells. Unsorted mononuclear cells served as the source of genomic DNA, which was extracted either by Qiagen column purification or by a centrifugation-based method. CVID samples and control samples contributed equivalent amounts of genomic DNA as sequencing input. For every sample, a 60 bp segment covering the rearranged TCRbeta CDR3 region was amplified and then sequenced. TCRbeta amplification used the immunoSEQ assay, a bias-corrected multiplex PCR with high-throughput sequencing. In the authors' own workflow: Every unique nucleotide sequence was considered a clone and was annotated with V, D and J genes, copy number and frequency. Sequences were labeled productive if in frame, and non-productive if out of frame or containing stop codons. Clonality was calculated from Shannon's entropy as previously described. Mean CDR3 Kyte-Doolittle hydropathy was derived from the predicted amino acid sequences of productive clones. Hierarchical clustering of scaled V gene usage was performed with the R hclust function using Manhattan distance and complete linkage. To assess clone sharing by CDR3 amino acid sequence, 12 repertoires per group were resampled over 100 rounds. Repertoires were searched for more than 55 published EBV-specific and approximately 240 published CMV-specific TCRbeta sequences. Analysis left out a couple of CVID samples that produced under 10,000 sequences, so 45 or so CVID repertoires remained. As stored in TCRdb, this immuneACCESS dataset retains in-frame rearrangements with V and J assigned. A fraction of the clones does not appear; measured against another copy, unresolved V genes explain less than half of the discrepancy, and the remainder lacks a known reason. V and J calls and clone size come straight from that table; D and trimming were deduced from the DNA. The table for this sample lists tens of thousands of clones, none of them counted only once. The ten largest clones add up to roughly 3% of the sample.

The TCR was taken from a person between 18 and 70 years old in good health. The rearranged chain carries TRBV19 and TRBJ2-1; TRBD2 aligns with 12 central bases. Material for sequencing was peripheral blood mononuclear cells. The CDR3 region reads CASSIAAGLAGFYNEQFF. Incomplete CDR3 DNA: TGTGCCAGTAGTATAGCCGCAGGACTAGCGGGATTCTACAATGAG. The entire variable domain, with the stretches around the CDR3 drawn from the reference TRBV19 and TRBJ2-1 proteins, is DGGITQSPKYLFRKEGQNVTLSCEQNLNHDAMYWYRQDPGQGLRLIYYSQIVNDFQKGDIAEGYSVSREKKESFPLTVTSAQKNPTAFYLCASSIAAGLAGFYNEQFFGPGTRLTVL.